In its sample, the clone carrying this T cell receptor beta chain was seen a few times. The source of the sample is a study of T-cell reconstitution after alpha-beta-depleted transplantation in children. Preparation of the TCRbeta library was carried out with unique molecular identifiers. MiXCR, applied by TCRdb to the PCR reads, yields one record per CDR3 protein. The sample lists over 300,000 distinct CDR3 sequences; about a tenth were seen once. The CDR3 is 15 residues long. Trimming left V 0 bases short and J 6 bases short, with 14 bases between. The germline V gene encodes CDR1 KGHDR and CDR2 SFDVKD.

The chain links TRBV24-1 to TRBJ2-7; D may be TRBD1 (6 bases). Sequences were derived from PBMCs from the stem cell graft donor, sampled from the stem cell graft. This receptor was identified in a human donor who donated a stem cell graft to a child with acute lymphoblastic leukemia. In nucleotides, the CDR3 is TGTGCCACCAGTGATTTGAACAGGGTGGAACGCGAGCAGTACTTC. Protein: CATSDLNRVEREQYF.